This T cell receptor (beta chain) was sequenced in a study of OX40 agonist ivuxolimab in advanced cancers. Study information: Earlier treatment with anti-PD-1, anti-PD-L1 or anti-CTLA-4 was permitted, and 30% to 40% had received some.

V was cut by 5 bases and J by 3 bases, with 8 bases left in between. The V gene's germline CDR1 is SQVTM and CDR2 ANQGSEA. The length of the CDR3 is 11 residues. Whole-study findings and limits: The average count of expanded clones was higher among CD8+ T cells than among CD4+.

Using immunoSEQ multiplex PCR, the repertoire was profiled, and TCRdb retains in-frame clones only, with some absent. The sample shows 15,000 or so clones, about 80% of them seen only once. Many counts were recorded for this clone. Its antigen is currently unknown. This chain links TRBV29-1 with TRBJ2-7; maybe TRBD1 (5 bases). The sequences come from CD4+ or CD8+ T cells sorted from blood, collected in a trial of the OX40 agonist ivuxolimab. This sequence was found in an adult with an advanced solid tumor such as melanoma, head and neck, liver or kidney cancer. DNA for the CDR3: TGCAGCGTTCAACAGGACTACGAGCAGTACTTC. It yields the protein CSVQQDYEQYF.